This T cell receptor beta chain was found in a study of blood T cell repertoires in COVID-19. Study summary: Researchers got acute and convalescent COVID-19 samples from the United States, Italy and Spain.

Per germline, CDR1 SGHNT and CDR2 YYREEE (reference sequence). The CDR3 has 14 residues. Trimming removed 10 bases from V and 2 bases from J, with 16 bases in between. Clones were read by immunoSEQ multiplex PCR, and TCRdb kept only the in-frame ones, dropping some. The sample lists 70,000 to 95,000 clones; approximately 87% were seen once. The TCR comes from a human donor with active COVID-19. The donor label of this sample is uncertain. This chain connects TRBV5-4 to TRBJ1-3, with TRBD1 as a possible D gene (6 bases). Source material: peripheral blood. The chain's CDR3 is CAAGAVGPGNTIYF. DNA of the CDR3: TGTGCCGCAGGGGCGGTAGGGCCTGGAAACACCATATATTTT.